These 16 T cell receptor beta chains were sequenced from one sample in a study of blood T cell repertoires in COVID-19 (dated by TCRdb to the early 2020s). Library prep was done by the immunoSEQ multiplex PCR assay. The table comes from immuneACCESS by way of TCRdb, which keeps in-frame sequences with V and J called. Part of the clones is missing from these tables; in studies checked, under half for an unresolved V gene and the rest for unknown reasons. The sample table records around 140,000 clones; around 87% of these occur just once. The ten most abundant clones make up under 3% of the sample. Sequenced: peripheral blood. The receptor source for this set is a man aged 50-59 years with active COVID-19.

CDR3 amino acids: CASSLTLKRLYWTGEQPQHF. The CDR3 DNA follows: TGTGCCAGCAGCTTAACGTTAAAACGGCTCTACTGGACAGGGGAACAGCCCCAGCATTTT. V gene TRBV7-3 combines with J gene TRBJ1-5; 9 positions match TRBD1. CDR3 length: 20 residues. CDR1 and CDR2 from the germline V gene are SGHTA and FQGTGA. The trim removed 0 bases at V and 7 bases at J, leaving 19 bases unmatched.

The chain employs TRBV5-4 and TRBJ2-1; 9 nucleotides line up with TRBD2. Trimming cost V 5 bases and J 0 bases; bases outside gene matches: 9. CDR1 and CDR2 from the germline V gene are SGHNT and YYREEE (reference sequence). The CDR3 contains 17 residues. In DNA form, the CDR3 reads TGTGCCAGCAGTAGGGGCGGGGGGGCGAGCTCCTACAATGAGCAGTTCTTC. It translates to CASSRGGGASSYNEQFF.

The chain recombines TRBV5-1 with TRBJ2-2; D uncertain. Germline loops: CDR1 SGHRS, CDR2 YFSETQ. The germline V and J ends were trimmed by 5 bases and 2 bases, with 10 bases remaining between them. The CDR3 runs to 14 residues. The CDR3 spells CASRVEPNTGELFF. CDR3 in DNA: TGCGCCAGCAGGGTGGAGCCAAACACCGGGGAGCTGTTTTTT.

V gene TRBV5-6 combines with J gene TRBJ1-1; D is perhaps TRBD1 (6 bases). V was pared by 4 bases and J by 10 bases, with 17 bases between. Germline loops: CDR1 SGHDT, CDR2 YYEEEE. This CDR3 region has 13 residues. The CDR3 reads CASSRGSQVGAFF. The CDR3 coding sequence is TGTGCCAGCAGCAGGGGGTCACAGGTAGGAGCTTTCTTT.

The chain employs TRBV2 and TRBJ1-2, with D possibly being TRBD1 (5 bases). CDR3 length: 14 residues. V gave up 2 bases and J gave up 6 bases, with 13 bases separating them. The germline V gene has CDR1 SNHLY and CDR2 FYNNEI. CDR3 residues: CASSEQEGRDGYTF. For the CDR3, the DNA is TGTGCCAGCAGTGAACAGGAGGGGAGGGATGGCTACACCTTC.

This chain uses TRBV19 with TRBJ1-2; D gene ambiguous. The CDR3 is made up of 13 amino acids. Germline loops: CDR1 LNHDA, CDR2 SQIVND (reference sequence). Deletions cut 6 bases from V and 5 bases from J, with 13 bases between. Here the CDR3 DNA reads TGTGCCAGTAGCCCAGGACTGATTTATGGCTACACCTTC. Translated: CASSPGLIYGYTF.

The rearrangement joins TRBV5-4 to TRBJ2-7; D may be TRBD2 (6 bases). There are 13 residues in the CDR3. The germline V gene encodes CDR1 SGHNT and CDR2 YYREEE (reference sequence). V lost 3 bases and J lost 5, with 12 bases in between. CDR3 coding DNA: TGTGCCAGCAGCTACGGGGGAAGTGACGAGCAGTACTTC. It translates to CASSYGGSDEQYF.

Here the CDR3 reads CASSLSVRDRSYGYTF. The CDR3 bases are TGTGCCAGCAGCTTAAGTGTCCGGGACAGAAGCTATGGCTACACCTTC. The chain has TRBV7-2 and TRBJ1-2; 7 bases line up with TRBD1. V dropped 2 bases and J dropped 4; count of bases not matched to a gene: 10. The CDR3 totals 16 residues. Germline CDR1 reads SGHTA; CDR2 reads FQGNSA.

The gene calls are TRBV27 and TRBJ2-2; D gene ambiguous. The CDR3 extends over 13 amino acids. Germline V gene lookup returns CDR1 MNHEY and CDR2 SMNVEV (reference sequence). V was cut by 5 bases and J by 1 base, with 5 bases left in between. The chain's CDR3 is CASSNRNTGELFF. The CDR3 nucleotides are TGTGCCAGCAGTAACAGGAACACCGGGGAGCTGTTTTTT.

The chain has TRBV5-6 and TRBJ2-2; 8 nucleotides align to TRBD1. CDR1 and CDR2 (germline): SGHDT, YYEEEE. The V segment lost 5 bases and the J segment 4 bases; nucleotides outside the gene matches: 7. The CDR3 is made up of 15 amino acids. The CDR3 DNA reads TGTGCCAGCAGACGGACAGGGAAGGGCACCGGGGAGCTGTTTTTT. Translation gives CASRRTGKGTGELFF.

The V and J genes are TRBV5-1 and TRBJ1-4, with 8 bases matching TRBD1. Germline-derived CDR1 and CDR2 are SGHRS and YFSETQ. The CDR3 has 16 amino acids. The trim removed 4 bases at V and 0 bases at J, leaving 5 bases unmatched. CDR3 in DNA: TGCGCCAGCAGCCCGACAGGGGTAACAACTAATGAAAAACTGTTTTTT. Amino acid sequence: CASSPTGVTTNEKLFF.

This clone was picked up a small number of times. V gene TRBV30 combines with J gene TRBJ1-2; D perhaps matches TRBD1 (6 bases). Trimming stripped 3 bases from V and 10 bases from J, with 9 bases between. This CDR3 has 10 amino acids. Germline lookup yields CDR1 GTSNPN and CDR2 SVGIG (reference sequence). The CDR3 is CAWRKGDYTF. The CDR3 DNA reads TGTGCCTGGAGAAAGGGGGACTACACCTTC.

This chain uses TRBV2 with TRBJ2-3; 8 nucleotides line up with TRBD1. From germline, CDR1 is SNHLY and CDR2 FYNNEI. The trim removed 2 bases at V and 4 bases at J, leaving 5 bases unmatched. This CDR3 is 15 amino acids long. The CDR3: CASSEQGARADTQYF. CDR3 coding DNA: TGTGCCAGCAGTGAACAGGGGGCTCGGGCAGATACGCAGTATTTT. Drawing the rest from reference TRBV2 and TRBJ2-3, the complete variable domain is EPEVTQTPSHQVTQMGQEVILRCVPISNHLYFYWYRQILGQKVEFLVSFYNNEISEKSEIFDDQFSVERPDGSNFTLKIRSTKLEDSAMYFCASSEQGARADTQYFGPGTRLTVL.

J is TRBJ2-7 and V is TRBV5-1; D is unclear. CDR3 length: 15 amino acids. Germline CDR1 is SGHRS and CDR2 is YFSETQ. The ends were cut back, 3 bases at V and 0 bases at J, with 13 bases in the middle. The CDR3, as DNA: TGCGCCAGCAGCTCCATGGCGGCTAGCTCCTACGAGCAGTACTTC. Translation: CASSSMAASSYEQYF.

The chain recombines TRBV3-1 (or the pseudogene TRBV3-2) with TRBJ1-1; D is perhaps TRBD1 (6 bases). The CDR3 loop spans 15 amino acids. The germline gives CDR1 LGHDT, CDR2 YNNKEL (reference sequence). Trimming left V 4 bases short and J 3 bases short, with 15 bases between. The CDR3 DNA reads as TGTGCCAGCAGCCTCTCTCAGGGGTGGGACACTGAAGCTTTCTTT. Translating it yields CASSLSQGWDTEAFF.

The chain employs TRBV5-4 and TRBJ2-7; 8 nucleotides match TRBD2. CDR1 SGHNT and CDR2 YYREEE come from the germline V gene (reference sequence). J gave up 2 bases and V 3 bases, and 7 bases lay outside the gene matches. This CDR3 comprises 15 residues. The CDR3 bases are TGTGCCAGCAGCTCGGGGGGGGGTAGCCCCTACGAGCAGTACTTC. Residues: CASSSGGGSPYEQYF.